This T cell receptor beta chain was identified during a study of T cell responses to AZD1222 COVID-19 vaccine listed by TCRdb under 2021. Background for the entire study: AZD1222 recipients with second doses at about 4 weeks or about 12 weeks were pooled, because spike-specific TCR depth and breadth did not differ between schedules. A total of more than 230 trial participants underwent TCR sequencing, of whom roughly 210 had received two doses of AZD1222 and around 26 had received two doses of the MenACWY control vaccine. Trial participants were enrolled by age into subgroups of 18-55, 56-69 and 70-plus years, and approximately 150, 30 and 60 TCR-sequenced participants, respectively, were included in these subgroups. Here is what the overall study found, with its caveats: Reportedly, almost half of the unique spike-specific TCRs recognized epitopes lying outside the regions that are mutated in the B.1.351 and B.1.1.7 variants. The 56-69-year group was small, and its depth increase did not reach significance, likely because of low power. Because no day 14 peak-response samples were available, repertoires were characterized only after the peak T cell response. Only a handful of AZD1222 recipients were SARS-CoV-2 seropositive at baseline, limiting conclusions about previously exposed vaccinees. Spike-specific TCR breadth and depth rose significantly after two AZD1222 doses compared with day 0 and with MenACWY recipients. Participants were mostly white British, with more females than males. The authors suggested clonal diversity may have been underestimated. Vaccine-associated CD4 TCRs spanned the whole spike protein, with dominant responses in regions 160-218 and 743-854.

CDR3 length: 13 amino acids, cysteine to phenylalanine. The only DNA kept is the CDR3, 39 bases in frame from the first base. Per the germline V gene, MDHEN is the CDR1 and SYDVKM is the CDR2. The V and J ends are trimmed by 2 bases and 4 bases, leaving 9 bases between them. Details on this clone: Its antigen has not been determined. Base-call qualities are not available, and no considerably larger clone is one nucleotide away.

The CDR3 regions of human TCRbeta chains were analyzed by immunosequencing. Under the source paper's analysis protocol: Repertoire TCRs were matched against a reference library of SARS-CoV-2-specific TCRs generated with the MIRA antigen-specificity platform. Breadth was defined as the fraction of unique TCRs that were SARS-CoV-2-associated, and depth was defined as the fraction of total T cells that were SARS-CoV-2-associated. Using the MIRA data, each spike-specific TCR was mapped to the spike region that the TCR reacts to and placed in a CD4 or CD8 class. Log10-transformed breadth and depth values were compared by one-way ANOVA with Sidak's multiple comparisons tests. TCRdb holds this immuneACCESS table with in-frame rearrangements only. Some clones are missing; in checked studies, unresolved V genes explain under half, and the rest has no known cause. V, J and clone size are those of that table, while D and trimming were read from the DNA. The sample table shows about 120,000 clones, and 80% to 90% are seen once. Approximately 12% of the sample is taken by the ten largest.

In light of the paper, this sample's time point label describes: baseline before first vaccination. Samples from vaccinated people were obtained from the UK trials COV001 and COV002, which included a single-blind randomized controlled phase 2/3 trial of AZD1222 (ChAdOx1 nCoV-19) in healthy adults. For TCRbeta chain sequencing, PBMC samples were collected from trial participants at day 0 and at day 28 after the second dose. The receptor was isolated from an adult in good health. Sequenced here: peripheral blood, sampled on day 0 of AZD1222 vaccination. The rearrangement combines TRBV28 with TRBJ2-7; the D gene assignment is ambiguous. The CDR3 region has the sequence CASSLGLKYEQYF. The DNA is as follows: TGTGCCAGCAGTTTAGGCCTGAAATACGAGCAGTACTTC.